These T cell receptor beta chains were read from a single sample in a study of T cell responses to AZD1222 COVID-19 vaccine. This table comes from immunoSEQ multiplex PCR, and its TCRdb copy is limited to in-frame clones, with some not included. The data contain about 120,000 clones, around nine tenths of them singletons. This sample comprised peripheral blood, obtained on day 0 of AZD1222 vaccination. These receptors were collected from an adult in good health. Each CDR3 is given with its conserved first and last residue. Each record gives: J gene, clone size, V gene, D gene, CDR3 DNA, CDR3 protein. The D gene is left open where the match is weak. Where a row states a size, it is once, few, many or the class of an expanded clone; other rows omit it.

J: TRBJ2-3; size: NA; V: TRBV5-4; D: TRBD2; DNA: TGTGCCAGCAGCGGCCCGCAGGGAAGCGGGAAAACGCAGTATTTT; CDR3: CASSGPQGSGKTQYF
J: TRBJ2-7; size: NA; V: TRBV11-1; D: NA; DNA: TGTGCCAGCAGCAGGGGACGGGCCTACGAGCAGTACTTC; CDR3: CASSRGRAYEQYF
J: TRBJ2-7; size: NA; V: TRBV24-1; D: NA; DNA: TGTGCCACCAGTGATTTGCAGCCGCGGGGTGGGGTCTCCTACGAGCAGTACTTC; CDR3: CATSDLQPRGGVSYEQYF
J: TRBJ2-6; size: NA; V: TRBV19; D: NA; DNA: TGTGCCAGTAGTATAGGAATGAGGGGGGCCAACGTCCTGACTTTC; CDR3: CASSIGMRGANVLTF
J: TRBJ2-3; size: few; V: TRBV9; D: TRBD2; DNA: TGTGCCAGCAGCTTTAGCGGGAGAGGGACAGATACGCAGTATTTT; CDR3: CASSFSGRGTDTQYF
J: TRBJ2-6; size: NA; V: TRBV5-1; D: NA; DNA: TGCGCCAGCAGCTTGTCCGACAGGACCAGCTCTGGGGCCAACGTCCTGACTTTC; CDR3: CASSLSDRTSSGANVLTF
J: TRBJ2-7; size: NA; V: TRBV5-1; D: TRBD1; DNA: TGCGCCAGCAGCTTGGGGACAGGGGTCTCCTACGAGCAGTACTTC; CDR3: CASSLGTGVSYEQYF
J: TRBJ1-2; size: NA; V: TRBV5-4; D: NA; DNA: TGTGCCAGCAGCTTGGGACGGAATCTTAACTATGGCTACACCTTC; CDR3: CASSLGRNLNYGYTF
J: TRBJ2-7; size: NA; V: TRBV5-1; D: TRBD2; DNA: TGCGCCAGCAGCTCTAGCGGGCCTGCCTACGAGCAGTACTTC; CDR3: CASSSSGPAYEQYF
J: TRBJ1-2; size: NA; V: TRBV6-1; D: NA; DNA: TGTGCCAGCAGTGAAGATGAAAGGGTCTATGGCTACACCTTC; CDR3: CASSEDERVYGYTF
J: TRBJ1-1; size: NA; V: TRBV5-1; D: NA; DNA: TGCGCCAGCAGCCCAAACTTGGCTGAAGCTTTCTTT; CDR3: CASSPNLAEAFF
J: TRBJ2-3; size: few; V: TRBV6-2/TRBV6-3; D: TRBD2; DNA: TGTGCCAGCAGTTACTCGGGCGGGAGCGGTACAGATACGCAGTATTTT; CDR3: CASSYSGGSGTDTQYF
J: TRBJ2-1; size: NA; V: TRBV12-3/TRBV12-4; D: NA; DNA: TGTGCCAGCAGTTCCGCCTACAATGAGCAGTTCTTC; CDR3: CASSSAYNEQFF
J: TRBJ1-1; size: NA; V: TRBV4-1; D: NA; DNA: TGCGCCAGCAGCCGATACGATTGGGACGCTGGAGCTTTCTTT; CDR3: CASSRYDWDAGAFF
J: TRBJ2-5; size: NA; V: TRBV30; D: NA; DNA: TGTGCCTGGAGTGTAGCTAGCTCGTTGTACCAAGAGACCCAGTACTTC; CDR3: CAWSVASSLYQETQYF
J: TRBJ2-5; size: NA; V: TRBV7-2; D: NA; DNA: TGTGCCAGCAGCTCCAGGCGCCAAGAGACCCAGTACTTC; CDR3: CASSSRRQETQYF
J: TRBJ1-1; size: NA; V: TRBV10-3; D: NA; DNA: TGTGCCATCAGCCTAAGTGGGTGGGGGGAAAGGGACACTGAAGCTTTCTTT; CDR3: CAISLSGWGERDTEAFF
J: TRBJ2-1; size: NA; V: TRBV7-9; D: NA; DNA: TGTGCCAGCAGCTTAGCGCCTGTCGGGGAGCAGTTCTTC; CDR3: CASSLAPVGEQFF
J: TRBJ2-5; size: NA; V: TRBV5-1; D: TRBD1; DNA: TGCGCCAGCAGCTTGAACGGAAGGAACAGGGGATGGCGGCAAGAGACCCAGTACTTC; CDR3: CASSLNGRNRGWRQETQYF
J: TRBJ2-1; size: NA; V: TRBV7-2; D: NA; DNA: TGTGCCAGCAGCTTAAGGACCCTCTCCTACAATGAGCAGTTCTTC; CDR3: CASSLRTLSYNEQFF
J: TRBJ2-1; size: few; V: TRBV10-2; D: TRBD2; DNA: TGCGCCAGCAGTCCCTTAGCGGGAGCTCCCGACAATGAGCAGTTCTTC; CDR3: CASSPLAGAPDNEQFF
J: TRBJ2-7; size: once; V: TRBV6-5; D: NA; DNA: TGTGCCAGCAATCCAGGAGCCTACGAGCAGTACTTC; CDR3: CASNPGAYEQYF
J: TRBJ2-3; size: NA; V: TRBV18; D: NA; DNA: TGTGCCAGCTCACCAATGGCAGATACGCAGTATTTT; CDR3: CASSPMADTQYF
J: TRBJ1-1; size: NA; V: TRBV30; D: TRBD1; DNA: TGTGCCTGGAAAAGGGGGCAATCCTCTGAAGCTTTCTTT; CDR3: CAWKRGQSSEAFF
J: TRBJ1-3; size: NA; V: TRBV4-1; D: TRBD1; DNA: TGCGCCAGCAGCCTTGGGGAGGGGGCGGACGGAAACACCATATATTTT; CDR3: CASSLGEGADGNTIYF
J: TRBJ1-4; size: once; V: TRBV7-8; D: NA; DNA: TGTGCCAGCAGCTTAGAGACAACTAATGAAAAACTGTTTTTT; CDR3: CASSLETTNEKLFF
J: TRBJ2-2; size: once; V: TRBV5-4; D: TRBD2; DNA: TGTGCCAGCAGCGGGTTCCGGGAGGAAGGCACCGGGGAGCTGTTTTTT; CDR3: CASSGFREEGTGELFF
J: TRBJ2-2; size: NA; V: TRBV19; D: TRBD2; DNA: TGTGCCACCGCCGATCCTGCTAGCGGGAGAACCGGGGAGCTGTTTTTT; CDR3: CATADPASGRTGELFF